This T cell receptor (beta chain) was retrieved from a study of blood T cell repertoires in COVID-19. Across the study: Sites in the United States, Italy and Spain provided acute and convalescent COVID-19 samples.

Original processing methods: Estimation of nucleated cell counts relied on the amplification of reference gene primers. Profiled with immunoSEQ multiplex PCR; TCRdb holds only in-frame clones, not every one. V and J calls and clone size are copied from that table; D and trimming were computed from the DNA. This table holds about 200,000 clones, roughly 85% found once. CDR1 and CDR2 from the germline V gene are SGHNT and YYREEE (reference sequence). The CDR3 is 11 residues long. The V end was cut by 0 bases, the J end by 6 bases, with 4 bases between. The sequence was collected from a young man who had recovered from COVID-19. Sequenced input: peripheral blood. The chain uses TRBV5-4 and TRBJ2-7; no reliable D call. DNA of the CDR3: TGTGCCAGCAGCTTGGCGGGCGAGCAGTACTTC. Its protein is CASSLAGEQYF.